The 17 T cell receptor beta chains below were found in one sample sequenced in a study of Graves' ophthalmopathy and Graves' hyperthyroidism. Amplification targeted the TCR beta CDR3 regions, with RNA transcripts as the source material. The first round was an RT-PCR with HTBI primers, and the second round was a multiplex PCR. TCRdb passed the multiplex PCR reads through MiXCR, listing each CDR3 protein once. The sample shows around 1,000,000 distinct CDR3 sequences, about 35% of them seen only once. The sample taken for sequencing was peripheral blood or thyroid tissue (not recorded which). The receptors were gathered from an adult man with Graves' hyperthyroidism.

The chain combines TRBV28 with TRBJ1-1; D gene ambiguous. V was shortened by 8 bases and J by 4 bases, with 11 bases between the two germline ends. Germline V CDR1 and CDR2: MDHEN, SYDVKM. CDR3 length: 12 amino acids. CDR3 nucleotide sequence: TGTGCCAGCGGACTGGCGGCCACTGAAGCTTTCTTT. It is translated as CASGLAATEAFF.

Ten or more counts support this clonotype. This chain joins TRBV20-1 and TRBJ1-2, with D maybe TRBD1 (6 bases). The CDR3 loop spans 13 amino acids. Germline V gives CDR1 DFQATT, CDR2 SNEGSKA (reference sequence). V was trimmed by 3 bases and J by 4 bases, leaving 12 bases between them. The DNA for the CDR3 is TGCAGTGCTAGTAGGCCGACAGGCTATGGCTACACCTTC. It is translated as CSASRPTGYGYTF.

Many counts were recorded for this clonotype. The chain recombines TRBV10-3 with TRBJ2-6; TRBD1 or TRBD2 may be the D gene (5 bases each). V was pared by 4 bases and J by 2 bases, with 9 bases between. This CDR3 contains 15 residues. In germline, CDR1 is ENHRY, CDR2 SYGVKD. CDR3 residues: CAISAGGAGANVLTF. CDR3 nucleotide sequence: TGTGCCATCAGTGCTGGGGGAGCTGGGGCCAACGTCCTGACTTTC.

The chain employs TRBV5-1 and TRBJ2-2; 9 bases fit TRBD2. After removal of 3 bases from V and 3 bases from J, the junction contained 3 bases not matched to a gene. CDR1 and CDR2 from the germline V gene are SGHRS and YFSETQ. CDR3 size: 15 residues. The CDR3, as DNA: TGCGCCAGCAGCTCTAGCGGGGCGGACACCGGGGAGCTGTTTTTT. The encoded protein is CASSSSGADTGELFF.

This clonotype was observed at least ten times. The gene calls are TRBV12-3 or TRBV12-4 and TRBJ2-7; D unresolved. Trimming took 6 bases from V and 2 from J, leaving 8 bases between them. The CDR3 sequence is 12 residues long. For the CDR3, the DNA is TGTGCCAGCAGCCCCTTGACCTACGAGCAGTACTTC. Protein: CASSPLTYEQYF.

This chain uses TRBV7-2 with TRBJ2-5; 8 nucleotides agree with TRBD2. This CDR3 has 17 residues. The germline gives CDR1 SGHTA, CDR2 FQGNSA. The J segment lost 5 bases and the V segment lost 1 base, leaving 12 bases of the junction unmatched. The CDR3 DNA reads as TGTGCCAGCAGCTTAGTTGGGGCGGGGGGTTACAAGGAGACCCAGTACTTC. Protein product: CASSLVGAGGYKETQYF.

There are a few counts of this clonotype. The chain couples TRBV2 to TRBJ2-5; D is unresolved. The germline V gene has CDR1 SNHLY and CDR2 FYNNEI. V was cut by 5 bases and J by 5 bases, with 24 bases left in between. This CDR3 has 17 residues. CDR3 DNA: TGTGCCAGCAGTTTAAACGATCAGCTCAGATTAAGGGAGACCCAGTACTTC. It yields the protein CASSLNDQLRLRETQYF.

The chain couples TRBV9 to TRBJ1-4; no clear D gene. Germline loops: CDR1 SGDLS, CDR2 YYNGEE. V lost 0 bases to trimming and J lost 7 bases, with 16 bases between them. CDR3 size: 16 residues. The CDR3 protein is CASSVEIRSSCEKLFF. The DNA of the CDR3 is TGTGCCAGCAGCGTAGAGATAAGGTCGTCGTGTGAAAAACTGTTTTTT.

This clonotype occurred many times. This chain joins TRBV9 and TRBJ1-3; 8 nucleotides align to TRBD1. The length of the CDR3 is 17 residues. The V gene's germline CDR1 is SGDLS and CDR2 YYNGEE. With V trimmed by 3 bases and J by 1 base, 9 bases remained unmatched. The CDR3 region is CASSADRGASSGNTIYF. In DNA, the CDR3 is TGTGCCAGCAGCGCCGACAGGGGTGCGTCTTCTGGAAACACCATATATTTT. The entire variable domain, with the rest obtained from reference TRBV9 and TRBJ1-3, is as follows: DSGVTQTPKHLITATGQRVTLRCSPRSGDLSVYWYQQSLDQGLQFLIQYYNGEERAKGNILERFSAQQFPDLHSELNLSSLELGDSALYFCASSADRGASSGNTIYFGEGSWLTVV.

This clonotype came up a few times. This chain uses TRBV6-2 or TRBV6-3 with TRBJ2-6; tentative D call: TRBD2 (6 bases). CDR1 and CDR2 (germline): MNHEY, SVGEGT. CDR3 size: 16 residues. V shed 4 bases and J shed 4 bases, with 14 bases lying between them. CDR3 nucleotide sequence: TGTGCCAGCAGTTCGCTTCTAGCGCGCGGGGCCAACGTCCTGACTTTC. Its translation is CASSSLLARGANVLTF.

Many counts were recorded for this clonotype. The chain recombines TRBV6-5 with TRBJ1-1, with a weak D call TRBD1 (6 bases). This CDR3 spans 16 amino acids. The V end was cut by 0 bases, the J end by 3 bases, with 14 bases between. CDR1 is MNHEY, CDR2 SVGAGI, per germline. The CDR3 nucleotides are TGTGCCAGCAGTTACTCACAGGGAATGGGTGACACTGAAGCTTTCTTT. Amino acid sequence: CASSYSQGMGDTEAFF.

This clonotype was seen a handful of times. The chain joins TRBV29-1 to TRBJ1-1; D gene unclear. This CDR3 has 10 amino acids. Trimming left V 7 bases short and J 7 bases short, with 10 bases between. Germline V gene sequence: CDR1 SQVTM, CDR2 ANQGSEA. The CDR3 protein is CSANRLEAFF. Written as DNA, the CDR3 is TGCAGCGCCAACCGGCTTGAAGCTTTCTTT. The full variable domain, its missing parts supplied by reference TRBV29-1 and TRBJ1-1, is SAVISQKPSRDICQRGTSLTIQCQVDSQVTMMFWYRQQPGQSLTLIATANQGSEATYESGFVIDKFPISRPNLTFSTLTVSNMSPEDSSIYLCSANRLEAFFGQGTRLTVV.

The rearrangement joins TRBV5-4 to TRBJ2-7; 10 bases are a match to TRBD2. The CDR3 spans 15 residues. Germline CDR1 and CDR2: SGHNT and YYREEE (reference sequence). After removal of 4 bases from V and 5 bases from J, the junction contained 9 bases not matched to a gene. The CDR3 DNA reads TGTGCCAGCAGCCAGAAGCGGGGGGGCGTCGACGAGCAGTACTTC. Residues: CASSQKRGGVDEQYF.

This rearrangement joins TRBV14 to TRBJ2-2; the D gene is possibly TRBD1 (5 bases). The CDR3 loop spans 18 amino acids. Germline-derived CDR1 and CDR2 are SGHDN and FVKESK. The V gene lost 1 base and the J gene lost 8 bases, with 23 bases spanning the gap. The CDR3 region has the DNA TGTGCCAGCAGCCAAGGTGTGAGAGGACAAAGTCCTACGGGGGAGCTGTTTTTT. Protein sequence: CASSQGVRGQSPTGELFF.

This chain joins TRBV5-1 and TRBJ2-7; 7 bases align to TRBD1. Germline assignment: CDR1 SGHRS and CDR2 YFSETQ. This CDR3 is 14 amino acids long. Losses at the gene ends were 4 bases for V and 4 bases for J; bases not matched to a gene: 8. The CDR3 sequence: CASSPGSGGYEQYF. In DNA form, the CDR3 reads TGCGCCAGCAGCCCTGGCTCAGGGGGTTACGAGCAGTACTTC.

This clonotype was observed at least ten times. At one end, the junction sequence differs from germline, possibly due to a read error. This chain links TRBV7-8 with TRBJ2-6; D is ambiguous. CDR1 and CDR2 (germline): SGHVS, FQNEAQ. The CDR3 covers 10 residues. The CDR3 coding sequence is TGTGCCAGCAGCCCGCCCCGGGCGGCTTTC. Translation: CASSPPRAAF.

The CDR3 DNA reads TGCAGCGTTGAAAAGGAGGCCTACGAGCAGTACTTC. Translation: CSVEKEAYEQYF. The chain joins TRBV29-1 to TRBJ2-7; D perhaps matches TRBD2 (5 bases). Germline loops: CDR1 SQVTM, CDR2 ANQGSEA. V was pared by 2 bases and J by 2 bases, with 7 bases between. The CDR3 is 12 residues long.